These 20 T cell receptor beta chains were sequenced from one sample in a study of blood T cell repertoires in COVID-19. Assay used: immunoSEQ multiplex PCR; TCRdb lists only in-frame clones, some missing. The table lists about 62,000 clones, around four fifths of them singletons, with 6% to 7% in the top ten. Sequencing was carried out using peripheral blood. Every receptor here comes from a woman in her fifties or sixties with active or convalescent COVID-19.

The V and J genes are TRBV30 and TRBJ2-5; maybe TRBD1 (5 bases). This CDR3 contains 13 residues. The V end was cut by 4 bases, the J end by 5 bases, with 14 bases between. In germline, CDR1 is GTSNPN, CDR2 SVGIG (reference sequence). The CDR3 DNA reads TGTGCCTGGAATGTAGGGGCCGTGGAGACCCAGTACTTC. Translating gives CAWNVGAVETQYF. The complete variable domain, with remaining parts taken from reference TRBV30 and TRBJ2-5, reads SQTIHQWPATLVQPVGSPLSLECTVEGTSNPNLYWYRQAAGRGLQLLFYSVGIGQISSEVPQNLSASRPQDRQFILSSKKLLLSDSGFYLCAWNVGAVETQYFGPGTRLLVL.

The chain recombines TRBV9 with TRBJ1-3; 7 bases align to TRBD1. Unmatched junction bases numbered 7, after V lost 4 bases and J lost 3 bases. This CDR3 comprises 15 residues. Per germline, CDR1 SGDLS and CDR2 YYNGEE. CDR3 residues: CASSPEGAIGNTIYF. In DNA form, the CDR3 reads TGTGCCAGCAGCCCTGAGGGGGCAATTGGAAACACCATATATTTT.

The CDR3 protein is CASSIDLYVFYGYTF. In DNA, the CDR3 is TGTGCCAGTAGTATAGATCTATATGTCTTCTATGGCTACACCTTC. This chain uses TRBV19 with TRBJ1-2; no clear D. Looked up from germline, CDR1 is LNHDA and CDR2 is SQIVND (reference sequence). Trimming shortened V by 0 bases and J by 4 bases, and 12 bases separated the two germline ends. The CDR3 has 15 amino acids.

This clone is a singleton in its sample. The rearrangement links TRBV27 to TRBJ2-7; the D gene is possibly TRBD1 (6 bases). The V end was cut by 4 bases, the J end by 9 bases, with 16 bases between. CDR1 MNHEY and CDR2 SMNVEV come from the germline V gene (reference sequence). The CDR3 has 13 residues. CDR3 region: CASSSSYRAGQYF. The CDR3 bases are TGTGCCAGCAGTTCTTCCTACAGGGCAGGGCAGTACTTC.

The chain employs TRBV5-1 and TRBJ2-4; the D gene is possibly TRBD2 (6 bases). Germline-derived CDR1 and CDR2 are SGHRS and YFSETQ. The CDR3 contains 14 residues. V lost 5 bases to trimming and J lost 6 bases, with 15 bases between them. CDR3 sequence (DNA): TGCGCCAGCAGAACGGGGGACCCTGGAAACATTCAGTACTTC. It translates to CASRTGDPGNIQYF. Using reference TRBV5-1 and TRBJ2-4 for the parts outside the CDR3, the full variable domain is KAGVTQTPRYLIKTRGQQVTLSCSPISGHRSVSWYQQTPGQGLQFLFEYFSETQRNKGNFPGRFSGRQFSNSRSEMNVSTLELGDSALYLCASRTGDPGNIQYFGAGTRLSVL.

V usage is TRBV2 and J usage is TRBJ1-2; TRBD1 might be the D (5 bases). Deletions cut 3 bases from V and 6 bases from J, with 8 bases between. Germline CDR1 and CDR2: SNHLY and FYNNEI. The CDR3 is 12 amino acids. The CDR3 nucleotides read TGTGCCAGCAGTGAGTTAGGGGATGGCTACACCTTC. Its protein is CASSELGDGYTF.

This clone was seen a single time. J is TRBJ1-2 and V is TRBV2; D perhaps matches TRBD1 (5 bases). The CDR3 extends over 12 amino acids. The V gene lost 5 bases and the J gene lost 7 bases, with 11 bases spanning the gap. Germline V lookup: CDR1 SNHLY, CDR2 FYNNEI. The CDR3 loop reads CASSRRGSGYTF. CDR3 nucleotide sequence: TGTGCCAGCAGTAGGAGGGGAAGTGGCTACACCTTC.

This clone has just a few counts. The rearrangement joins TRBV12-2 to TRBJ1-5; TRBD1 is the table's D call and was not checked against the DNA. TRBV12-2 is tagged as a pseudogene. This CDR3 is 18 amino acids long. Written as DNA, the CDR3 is TGTGCAAGTCGCTTGGGGGACAGGGAGCAATATAGCAATCAGCCCCAGCATTTT. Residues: CASRLGDREQYSNQPQHF.

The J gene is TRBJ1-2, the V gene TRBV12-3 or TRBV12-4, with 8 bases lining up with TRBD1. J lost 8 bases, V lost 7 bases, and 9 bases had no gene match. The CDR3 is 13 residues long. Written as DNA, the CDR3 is TGTGCCAGCAAGACAGGGGCGGGAAGCGGCTACACCTTC. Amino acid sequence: CASKTGAGSGYTF.

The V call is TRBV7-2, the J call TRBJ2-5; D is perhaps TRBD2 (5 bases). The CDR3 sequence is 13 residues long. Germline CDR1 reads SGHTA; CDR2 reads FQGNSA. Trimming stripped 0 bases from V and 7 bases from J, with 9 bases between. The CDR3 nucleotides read TGTGCCAGCAGCTTAGCGAGCGGTCCGACCCAGTACTTC. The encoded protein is CASSLASGPTQYF.

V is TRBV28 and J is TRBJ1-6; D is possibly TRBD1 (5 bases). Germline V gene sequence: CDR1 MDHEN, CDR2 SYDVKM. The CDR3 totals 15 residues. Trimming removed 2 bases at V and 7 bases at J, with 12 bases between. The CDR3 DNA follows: TGTGCCAGCAGTTTAGGAGGGGCGGGAAATTCACCCCTCCACTTT. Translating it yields CASSLGGAGNSPLHF.

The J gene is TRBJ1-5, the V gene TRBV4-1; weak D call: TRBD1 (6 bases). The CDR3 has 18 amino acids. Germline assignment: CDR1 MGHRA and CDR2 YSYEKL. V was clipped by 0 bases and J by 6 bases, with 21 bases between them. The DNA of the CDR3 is TGCGCCAGCAGCCAAGACTCGGGCAGGGGATTAGGCAGTCAGCCCCAGCATTTT. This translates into CASSQDSGRGLGSQPQHF.

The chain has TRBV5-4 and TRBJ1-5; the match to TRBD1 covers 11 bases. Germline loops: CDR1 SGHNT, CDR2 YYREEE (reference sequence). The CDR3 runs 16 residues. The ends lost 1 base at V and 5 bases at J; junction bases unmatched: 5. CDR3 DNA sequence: TGTGCCAGCAGCTTGTACGGACAGGGGGCGGATCAGCCCCAGCATTTT. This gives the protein CASSLYGQGADQPQHF.

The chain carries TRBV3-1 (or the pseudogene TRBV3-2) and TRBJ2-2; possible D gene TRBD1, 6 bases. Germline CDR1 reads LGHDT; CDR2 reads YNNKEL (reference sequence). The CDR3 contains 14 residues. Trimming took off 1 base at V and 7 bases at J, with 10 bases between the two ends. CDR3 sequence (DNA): TGTGCCAGCAGCCAAGGCTCGACAGGCGGGGAGCTGTTTTTT. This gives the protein CASSQGSTGGELFF.

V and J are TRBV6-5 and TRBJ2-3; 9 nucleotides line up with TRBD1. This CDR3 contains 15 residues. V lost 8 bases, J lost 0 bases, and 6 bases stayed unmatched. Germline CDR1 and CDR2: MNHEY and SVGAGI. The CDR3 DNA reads TGTGCCAGCCTAAGACAGGGGGGGAGCACAGATACGCAGTATTTT. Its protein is CASLRQGGSTDTQYF.

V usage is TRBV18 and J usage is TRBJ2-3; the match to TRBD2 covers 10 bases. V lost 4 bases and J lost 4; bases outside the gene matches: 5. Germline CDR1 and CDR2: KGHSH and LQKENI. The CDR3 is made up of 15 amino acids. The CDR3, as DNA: TGTGCCAGCTCACAGTCGAGCGGGAGGGCAGATACGCAGTATTTT. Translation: CASSQSSGRADTQYF.

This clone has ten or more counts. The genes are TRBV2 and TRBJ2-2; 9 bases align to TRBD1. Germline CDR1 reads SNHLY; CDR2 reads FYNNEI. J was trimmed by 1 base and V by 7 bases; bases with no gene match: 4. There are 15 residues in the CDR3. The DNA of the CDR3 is TGTGCCAGCACCCGACAGGGGGTGAACACCGGGGAGCTGTTTTTT. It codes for CASTRQGVNTGELFF.

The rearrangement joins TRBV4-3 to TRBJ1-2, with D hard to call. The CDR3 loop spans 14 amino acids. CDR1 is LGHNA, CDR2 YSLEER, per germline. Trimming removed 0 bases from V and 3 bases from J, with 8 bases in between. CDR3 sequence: CASSQEWADYGYTF. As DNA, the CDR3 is TGCGCCAGCAGCCAAGAGTGGGCAGACTATGGCTACACCTTC.

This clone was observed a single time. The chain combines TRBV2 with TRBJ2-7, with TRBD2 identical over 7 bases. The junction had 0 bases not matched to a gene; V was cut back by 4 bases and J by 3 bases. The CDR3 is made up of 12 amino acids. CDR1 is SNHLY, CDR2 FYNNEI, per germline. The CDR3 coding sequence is TGTGCCAGCAGTGGGGACTACTACGAGCAGTACTTC. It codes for CASSGDYYEQYF. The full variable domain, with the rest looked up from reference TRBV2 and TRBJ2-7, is EPEVTQTPSHQVTQMGQEVILRCVPISNHLYFYWYRQILGQKVEFLVSFYNNEISEKSEIFDDQFSVERPDGSNFTLKIRSTKLEDSAMYFCASSGDYYEQYFGPGTRLTVT.

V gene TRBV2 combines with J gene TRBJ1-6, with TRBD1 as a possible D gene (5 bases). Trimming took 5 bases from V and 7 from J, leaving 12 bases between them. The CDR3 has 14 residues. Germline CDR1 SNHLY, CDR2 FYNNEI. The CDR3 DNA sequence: TGTGCCAGCAGTAGCAGGGTTGACAATTCACCCCTCCACTTT. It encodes CASSSRVDNSPLHF.